This T cell receptor (beta chain) was identified during a study of blood T cell repertoires in COVID-19. About the research overall: Spain, Italy and the United States supplied samples that represented acute and convalescent COVID-19. In each case, the material was cDNA or gDNA derived from T cells, B-cell-depleted T cells, or PBMCs.

Original methodology: Quantification of nucleated cells was approximated via reference gene primer amplification. Generated by immunoSEQ multiplex PCR, the TCRdb table keeps only in-frame clones and is missing some. Clone size and the V and J calls come from that table; the DNA yielded D and trimming. Here the sample spans 15,000 or so clones, around 94% being singletons. V was pared by 0 bases and J by 6 bases, with 10 bases between. Per germline, CDR1 SEHNR and CDR2 FQNEAQ (reference sequence). The CDR3 consists of 14 residues. Specimen: peripheral blood. The V and J genes are TRBV7-9 and TRBJ2-3, with D maybe TRBD2 (6 bases). This clonotype originated in a human donor with active COVID-19. The donor label of this sample is uncertain. The DNA for the CDR3 is TGTGCCAGCAGCTTAGCGGGGGGTCGGGATACGCAGTATTTT. It specifies CASSLAGGRDTQYF.